The clone carrying this T cell receptor beta chain was detected ten times or more. A second PCR, run for 7 to 11 cycles, used a sample-barcoded 5' primer plus a J-beta primer mix. Each CDR3 protein gets one entry after TCRdb re-called the 5' RACE reads with MiXCR. The table has over 550,000 distinct CDR3 sequences, about 28% seen once. Looked up from germline, CDR1 is SGHRS and CDR2 is YFSETQ. The germline V and J ends were trimmed by 5 bases and 3 bases, with 5 bases remaining between them. The CDR3 totals 11 residues. The record originates from a study of blood T cells in healthy people across ages.

The material sequenced was blood. The sequence came from a woman aged 80 or older in good health. The chain employs TRBV5-1 and TRBJ2-5, with unresolved D. The CDR3 region is CASREEETQYF. CDR3 sequence (DNA): TGCGCCAGCAGGGAAGAAGAGACCCAGTACTTC.